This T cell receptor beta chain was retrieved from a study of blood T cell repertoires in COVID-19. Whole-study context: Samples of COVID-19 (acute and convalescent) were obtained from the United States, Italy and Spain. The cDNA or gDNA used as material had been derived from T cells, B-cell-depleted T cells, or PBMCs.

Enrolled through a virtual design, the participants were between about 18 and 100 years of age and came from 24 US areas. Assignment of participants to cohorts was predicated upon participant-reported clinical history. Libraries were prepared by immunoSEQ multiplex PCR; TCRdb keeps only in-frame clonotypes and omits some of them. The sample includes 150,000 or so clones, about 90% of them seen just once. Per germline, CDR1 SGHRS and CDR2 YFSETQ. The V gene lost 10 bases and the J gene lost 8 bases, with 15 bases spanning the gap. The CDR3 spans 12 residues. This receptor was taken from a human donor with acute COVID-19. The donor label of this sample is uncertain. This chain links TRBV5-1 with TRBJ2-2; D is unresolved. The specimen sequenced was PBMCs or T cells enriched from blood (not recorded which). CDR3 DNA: TGCGCCGGCAAGAGCTCCCTGGGGGAGCTGTTTTTT. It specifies CAGKSSLGELFF.